This record looks at one T cell receptor beta chain sequence and its context. The V end lost 7 bases, the J end lost 5 bases, and 15 bases lay between the germline ends. Germline CDR1 reads ENHRY; CDR2 reads SYGVKD. CDR3 length: 14 amino acids. The data are from a study of T cell changes during pregnancy in multiple sclerosis. Sequencing was performed with immunoSEQ multiplex PCR; in TCRdb, only in-frame clones are kept and a portion is missing. The sample carries 80,000 to 95,000 clones, 90% to 95% recorded once. This TCR was sampled from a female donor with multiple sclerosis, enrolled in a pregnancy study. The rearrangement links TRBV10-3 to TRBJ2-1; possible D gene TRBD2, 6 bases. Sequenced here: peripheral blood, sampled in the second trimester of pregnancy. CDR3 bases: TGTGCCATCAATCCCACGGGAGCGAACAATGAGCAGTTCTTC. Protein: CAINPTGANNEQFF.